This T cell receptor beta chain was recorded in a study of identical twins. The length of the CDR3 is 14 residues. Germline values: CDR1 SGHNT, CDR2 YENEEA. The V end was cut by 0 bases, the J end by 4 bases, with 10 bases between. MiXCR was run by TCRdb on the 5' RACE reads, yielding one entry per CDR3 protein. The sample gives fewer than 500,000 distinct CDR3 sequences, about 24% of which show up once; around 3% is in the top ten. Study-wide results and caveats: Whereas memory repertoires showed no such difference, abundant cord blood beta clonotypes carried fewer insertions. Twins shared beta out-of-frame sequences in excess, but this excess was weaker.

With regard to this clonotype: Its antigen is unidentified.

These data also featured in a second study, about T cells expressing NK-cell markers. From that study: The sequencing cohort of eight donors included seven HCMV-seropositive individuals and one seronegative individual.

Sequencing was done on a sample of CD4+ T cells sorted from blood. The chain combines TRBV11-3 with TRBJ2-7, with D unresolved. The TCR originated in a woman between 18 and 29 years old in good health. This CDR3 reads CASSLDPSLYEQYF. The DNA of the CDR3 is TGTGCCAGCAGCTTAGATCCTAGTTTATACGAGCAGTACTTC. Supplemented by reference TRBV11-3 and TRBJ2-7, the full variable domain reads EAGVVQSPRYKIIEKKQPVAFWCNPISGHNTLYWYLQNLGQGPELLIRYENEEAVDDSQLPKDRFSAERLKGVDSTLKIQPAELGDSAVYLCASSLDPSLYEQYFGPGTRLTVT.